This passage covers 4 T cell receptor beta chains from one sample sequenced in a study of shared clonotypes between healthy human individuals. Produced via immunoSEQ multiplex PCR; TCRdb's table is partial and in-frame only. The sample gives under 550,000 clones, roughly 95% of which show up once; approximately 0.06% is in the top ten. Input material: naive CD4+ T cells sorted from blood. Subset indicated: CD45RA+ positively selected. Receptors were obtained from a woman under 40 in good health.

The rearrangement joins TRBV6-6 to TRBJ1-1; D is unclear. The CDR3 runs 14 residues. With 2 bases removed from V and 0 bases from J, the gap between germline ends came to 7 bases. Looked up from germline, CDR1 is MNHNY and CDR2 is SVGAGI (reference sequence). The DNA for the CDR3 is TGTGCCAGCAGTTACACAGAGTTGAACACTGAAGCTTTCTTT. Translated: CASSYTELNTEAFF.

The rearrangement joins TRBV6-4 to TRBJ1-2; D not certain. The CDR3 is 14 residues long. V shed 5 bases and J shed 2 bases, with 12 bases lying between them. Germline V gene sequence: CDR1 MRHNA, CDR2 SNTAGT. The CDR3: CASSRDLFNYGYTF. The CDR3 nucleotides read TGTGCCAGCAGTAGAGACCTCTTCAACTATGGCTACACCTTC.

This rearrangement joins TRBV11-2 to TRBJ2-7, with 12 bases identical to TRBD2. CDR3 size: 14 residues. The junction had 3 bases not matched to a gene; V was cut back by 6 bases and J by 3 bases. Per germline, CDR1 SGHAT and CDR2 FQNNGV. CDR3 loop: CASRRLAGVYEQYF. The CDR3 coding sequence is TGTGCCAGCAGACGACTAGCGGGAGTCTACGAGCAGTACTTC.

This chain uses TRBV6-5 with TRBJ1-5, with no clear D. V shed 7 bases and J shed 11 bases, with 18 bases lying between them. From germline, CDR1 is MNHEY and CDR2 SVGAGI. CDR3 length: 13 residues. The CDR3 DNA reads as TGTGCCAGCACCACCCCGGGTCAATCAGCCCAGCATTTT. This gives the protein CASTTPGQSAQHF.